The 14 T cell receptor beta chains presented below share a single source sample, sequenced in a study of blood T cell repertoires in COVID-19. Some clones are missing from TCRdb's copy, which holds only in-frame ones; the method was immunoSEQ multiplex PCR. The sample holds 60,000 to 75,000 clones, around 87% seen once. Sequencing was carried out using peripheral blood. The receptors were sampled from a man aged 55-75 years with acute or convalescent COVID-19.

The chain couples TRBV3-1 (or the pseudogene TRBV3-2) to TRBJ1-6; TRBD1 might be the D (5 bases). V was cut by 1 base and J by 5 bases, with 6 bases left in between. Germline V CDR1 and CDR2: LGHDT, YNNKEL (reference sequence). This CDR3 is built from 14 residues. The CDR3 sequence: CASSQAGNNSPLHF. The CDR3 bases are TGTGCCAGCAGCCAAGCAGGGAATAATTCACCCCTCCACTTT.

CDR3 in amino acids: CASSLSGGVGYGYTF. The CDR3 DNA reads TGTGCCAGCAGTTTATCTGGGGGGGTGGGCTATGGCTACACCTTC. This chain connects TRBV28 to TRBJ1-2, with D tentatively TRBD1 (5 bases). The CDR3 is 15 residues long. Trimming cost V 1 base and J 4 bases, with 13 bases left between them. CDR1 MDHEN and CDR2 SYDVKM come from the germline V gene.

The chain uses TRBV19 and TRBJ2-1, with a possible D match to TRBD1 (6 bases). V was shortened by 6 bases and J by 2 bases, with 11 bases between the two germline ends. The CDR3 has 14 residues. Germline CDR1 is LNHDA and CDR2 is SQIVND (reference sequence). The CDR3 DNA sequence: TGTGCCAGTAGCGGGACAACCGCCTACAATGAGCAGTTCTTC. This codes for CASSGTTAYNEQFF.

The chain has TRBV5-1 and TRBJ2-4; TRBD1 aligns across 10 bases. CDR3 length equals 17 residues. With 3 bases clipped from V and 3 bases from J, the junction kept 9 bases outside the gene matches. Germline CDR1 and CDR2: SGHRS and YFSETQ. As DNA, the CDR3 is TGCGCCAGCAGCTCCGCGACAGGGGGCGCGATCAAAAACATTCAGTACTTC. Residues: CASSSATGGAIKNIQYF.

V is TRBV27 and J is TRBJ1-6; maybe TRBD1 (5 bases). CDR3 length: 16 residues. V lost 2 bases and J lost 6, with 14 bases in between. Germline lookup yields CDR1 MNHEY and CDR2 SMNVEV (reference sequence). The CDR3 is CASSLTEGASNSPLHF. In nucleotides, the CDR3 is TGTGCCAGCAGTTTAACGGAAGGGGCTAGTAATTCACCCCTCCACTTT.

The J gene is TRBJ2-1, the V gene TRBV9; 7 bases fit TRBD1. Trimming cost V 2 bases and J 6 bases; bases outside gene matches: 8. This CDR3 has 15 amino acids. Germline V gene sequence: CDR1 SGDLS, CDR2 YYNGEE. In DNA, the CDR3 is TGTGCCAGCAGCGTGTCCGGGACAGAGGGCAATGAGCAGTTCTTC. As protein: CASSVSGTEGNEQFF. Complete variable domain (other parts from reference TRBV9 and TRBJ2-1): DSGVTQTPKHLITATGQRVTLRCSPRSGDLSVYWYQQSLDQGLQFLIQYYNGEERAKGNILERFSAQQFPDLHSELNLSSLELGDSALYFCASSVSGTEGNEQFFGPGTRLTVL.

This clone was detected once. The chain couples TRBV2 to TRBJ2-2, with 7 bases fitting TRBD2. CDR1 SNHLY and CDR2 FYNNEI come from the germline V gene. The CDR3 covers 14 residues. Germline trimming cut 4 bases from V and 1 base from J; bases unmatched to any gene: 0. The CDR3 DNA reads TGTGCCAGCAGTGCGGGGGGGAACACCGGGGAGCTGTTTTTT. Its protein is CASSAGGNTGELFF.

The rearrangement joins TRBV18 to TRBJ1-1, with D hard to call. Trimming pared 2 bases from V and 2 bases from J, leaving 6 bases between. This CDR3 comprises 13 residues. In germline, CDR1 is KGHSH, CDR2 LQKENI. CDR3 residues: CASSPGGNTEAFF. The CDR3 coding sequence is TGTGCCAGCTCACCAGGAGGAAACACTGAAGCTTTCTTT.

The CDR3 loop is CASSLEGGSGNTIYF. DNA of the CDR3: TGTGCCAGCAGCTTAGAGGGGGGGTCTGGAAACACCATATATTTT. The rearrangement uses TRBV7-2 and TRBJ1-3; tentative D call: TRBD1 (6 bases). Germline assignment: CDR1 SGHTA and CDR2 FQGNSA. There are 15 residues in the CDR3. V lost 1 base to trimming and J lost 1 base, with 8 bases between them.

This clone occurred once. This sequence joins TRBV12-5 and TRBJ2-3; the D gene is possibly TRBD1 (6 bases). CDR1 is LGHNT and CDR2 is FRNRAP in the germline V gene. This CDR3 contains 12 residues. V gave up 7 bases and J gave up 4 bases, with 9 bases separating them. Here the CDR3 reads CASVTGSDTQYF. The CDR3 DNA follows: TGTGCTAGTGTAACAGGGTCAGATACGCAGTATTTT. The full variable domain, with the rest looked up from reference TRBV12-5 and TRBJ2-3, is DARVTQTPRHKVTEMGQEVTMRCQPILGHNTVFWYRQTMMQGLELLAYFRNRAPLDDSGMPKDRFSAEMPDATLATLKIQPSEPRDSAVYFCASVTGSDTQYFGPGTRLTVL.

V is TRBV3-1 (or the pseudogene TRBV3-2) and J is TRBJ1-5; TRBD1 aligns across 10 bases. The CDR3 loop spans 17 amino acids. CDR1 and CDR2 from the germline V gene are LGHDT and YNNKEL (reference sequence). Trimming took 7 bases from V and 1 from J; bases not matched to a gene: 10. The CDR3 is CASTGTGESLSNQPQHF. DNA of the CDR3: TGTGCCAGCACCGGGACAGGGGAATCCCTAAGCAATCAGCCCCAGCATTTT.

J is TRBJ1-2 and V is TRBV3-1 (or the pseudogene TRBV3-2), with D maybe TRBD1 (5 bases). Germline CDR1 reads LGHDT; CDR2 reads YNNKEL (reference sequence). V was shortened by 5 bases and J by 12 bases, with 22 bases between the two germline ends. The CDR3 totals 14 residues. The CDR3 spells CASSSRDSTGGDTF. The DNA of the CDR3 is TGTGCCAGCAGCTCCCGCGACTCCACGGGGGGAGACACCTTC.

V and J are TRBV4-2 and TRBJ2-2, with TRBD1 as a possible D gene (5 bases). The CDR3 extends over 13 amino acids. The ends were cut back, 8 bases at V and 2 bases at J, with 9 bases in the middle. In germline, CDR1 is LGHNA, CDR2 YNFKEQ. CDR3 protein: CASGADNTGELFF. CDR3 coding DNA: TGTGCCAGCGGGGCAGATAACACCGGGGAGCTGTTTTTT.

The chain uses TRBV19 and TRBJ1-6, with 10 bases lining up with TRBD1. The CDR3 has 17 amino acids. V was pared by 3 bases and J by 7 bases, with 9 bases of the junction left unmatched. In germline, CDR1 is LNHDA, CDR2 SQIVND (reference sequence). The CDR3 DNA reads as TGTGCCAGTAGTATCGGACAGGGGGGTACCCTAAATTCACCCCTCCACTTT. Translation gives CASSIGQGGTLNSPLHF.